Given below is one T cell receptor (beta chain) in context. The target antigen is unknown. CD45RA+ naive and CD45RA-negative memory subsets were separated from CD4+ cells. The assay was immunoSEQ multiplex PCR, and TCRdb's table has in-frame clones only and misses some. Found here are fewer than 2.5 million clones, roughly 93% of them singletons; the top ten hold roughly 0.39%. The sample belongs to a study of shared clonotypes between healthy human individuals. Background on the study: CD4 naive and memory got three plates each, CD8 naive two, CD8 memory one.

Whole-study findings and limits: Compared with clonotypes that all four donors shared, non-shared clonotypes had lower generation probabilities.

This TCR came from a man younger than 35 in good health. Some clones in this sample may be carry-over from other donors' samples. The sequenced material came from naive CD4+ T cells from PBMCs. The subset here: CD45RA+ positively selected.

CDR3 DNA sequence: TGTGCCAGCAGTTTACGACAGGGGGGCTACGAGCAGTACTTC. It yields the protein CASSLRQGGYEQYF. The chain has TRBV6-5 and TRBJ2-7; 9 bases line up with TRBD1. The CDR3 runs 14 residues. Germline V gene lookup returns CDR1 MNHEY and CDR2 SVGAGI. Germline trimming cut 4 bases from V and 3 bases from J; bases unmatched to any gene: 4.